This TCR beta chain came from a study of monozygotic twins with inflammatory bowel disease. Eight separate reactions for every sample produced the cDNA. UMIs containing a 6-nucleotide sample barcode were added via template switching. Reanalyzing the 5' RACE reads, TCRdb keeps one entry per CDR3 protein, without DNA. The sample table sets out fewer than 550,000 distinct CDR3 sequences. The V gene's germline CDR1 is MNHNS and CDR2 SASEGT. This CDR3 region has 16 residues. To note about this clonotype: The antigen remains undetermined.

Broader study findings: The study supported no single strong signal or clonotype linked to IBD. Researchers report that IBD patients shared fewer clonotypes with others than healthy twins, especially amid disease activity.

Sequencing used blood. The V and J genes are TRBV6-1 and TRBJ2-6; TCRdb gives TRBD1 as the D gene, but with no DNA this cannot be confirmed. This sequence was found in a human donor with ulcerative colitis or Crohn's disease, or a healthy co-twin of an affected twin (not recorded which). The CDR3 loop is CASSLTGVSGANVLTF.